One sample yielded the 2 T cell receptor beta chains listed below, sequenced in a study of cytomegalovirus exposure and HLA in healthy donors. Both 60 Vbeta primers and 13 Jbeta primers went into the PCR. Profiled with immunoSEQ multiplex PCR; TCRdb holds only in-frame clones, not every one. The sample gives over 150,000 clones, approximately 82% of which show up once; 1% to 1.5% is in the top ten. Sequencing was carried out using PBMCs. All receptors derive from a girl aged 2-10 years in good health and CMV-seropositive.

The rearrangement uses TRBV27 and TRBJ1-5; D may be TRBD1 (6 bases). Germline V gives CDR1 MNHEY, CDR2 SMNVEV (reference sequence). V gave up 6 bases and J gave up 6 bases, with 27 bases separating them. The CDR3 contains 18 residues. CDR3 sequence (DNA): TGTGCCAGCAGAGGACGGGACATGGGTAGTGGTAGTGTTCAGCCCCAGCATTTT. This sequence encodes CASRGRDMGSGSVQPQHF.

This clone has only a few counts. The V call is TRBV10-2, the J call TRBJ2-2; D might be TRBD1 (6 bases). The germline V gene encodes CDR1 WSHSY and CDR2 SAAADI. The germline V and J ends were trimmed by 8 bases and 4 bases, with 14 bases remaining between them. CDR3 length: 14 residues. The chain's CDR3 is CASETGLGTGELFF. Here the CDR3 DNA reads TGCGCCAGCGAAACAGGGTTAGGCACCGGGGAGCTGTTTTTT.